A single sample is the source of the 30 T cell receptor beta chains below, sequenced in a study of shared clonotypes between healthy human individuals. Profiled with immunoSEQ multiplex PCR; TCRdb holds only in-frame clones, not every one. The repertoire holds around 1 million clones, approximately 80% seen once, with approximately 1.5% in the top ten. The sequencing sample was made of memory CD4+ T cells sorted from blood. The sample's subset: CD45RA-negative fraction. Receptors were obtained from a man between 18 and 29 years old in good health.

A remark on this clone: A much larger clone is a single base away; this may be a read error. V usage is TRBV6-1 and J usage is TRBJ2-7; TRBD1 aligns across 8 bases. Germline V gene sequence: CDR1 MNHNS, CDR2 SASEGT. After removal of 6 bases from V and 1 base from J, the junction contained 2 bases not matched to a gene. The CDR3 has 13 residues. The CDR3 region is CASSRDRSYEQYF. CDR3 coding DNA: TGTGCCAGCAGCCGGGACAGGTCCTACGAGCAGTACTTC.

The gene calls are TRBV11-2 and TRBJ2-7; no definite D call. Germline V gene data show CDR1 as SGHAT and CDR2 as FQNNGV. V lost 1 base, J lost 4 bases, and 5 bases lay in between. The CDR3 totals 12 residues. The CDR3 coding sequence is TGTGCCAGCAGCTTAGTCCTTTACGAGCAGTACTTC. It yields the protein CASSLVLYEQYF.

The J gene is TRBJ1-1, the V gene TRBV18, with 8 bases lining up with TRBD1. The CDR3 is 14 amino acids. CDR1 is KGHSH and CDR2 is LQKENI in the germline V gene. Trimming took 6 bases from V and 7 from J; bases not matched to a gene: 10. As DNA, the CDR3 is TGTGCCAGCTCCCGAACAGGGGGATCTGTTGAAGCTTTCTTT. Translated, it gives CASSRTGGSVEAFF.

Here the CDR3 reads CASSLDHGPGGSYNEQFF. Written as DNA, the CDR3 is TGTGCCAGCAGCTTAGACCACGGGCCGGGTGGGTCCTACAATGAGCAGTTCTTC. The V gene is TRBV13, the J gene TRBJ2-1; no reliable D call. Trimming took off 1 base at V and 1 base at J, with 17 bases between the two ends. The CDR3 consists of 18 residues. CDR1 is PRHDT, CDR2 FYEKMQ, per germline (reference sequence).

V gene TRBV7-8 combines with J gene TRBJ2-1; the match to TRBD1 covers 7 bases. Germline CDR1 reads SGHVS; CDR2 reads FQNEAQ. The CDR3 runs to 14 residues. V shed 5 bases, J shed 9 bases, and the junction held 10 bases outside the gene matches. CDR3 sequence: CASSPRQGEGEQFF. The CDR3 coding sequence is TGTGCCAGCAGCCCACGACAGGGAGAGGGTGAGCAGTTCTTC.

This clone was detected a few times. The V call is TRBV2, the J call TRBJ1-1, with 8 nucleotides matching TRBD1. Germline CDR1 reads SNHLY; CDR2 reads FYNNEI. Trimming took 3 bases from V and 5 from J; bases not matched to a gene: 5. The length of the CDR3 is 14 residues. CDR3 nucleotide sequence: TGTGCCAGCAGTGAGGCAGGGGGCTTGACTGAAGCTTTCTTT. Encoded protein: CASSEAGGLTEAFF.

As regards this clone: Germline and junction disagree at one end, which may indicate a read error. V gene TRBV7-7 combines with J gene TRBJ2-3; 7 bases are shared with TRBD1. The germline CDR1 and CDR2 sequences are SSHAT and FNYEAQ (reference sequence). The CDR3 has 15 residues. CDR3 coding DNA: TGTGCTAGCAGCTTATTAGGGGGCTCCACAGATACGCAGTATTTT. Protein sequence: CASSLLGGSTDTQYF.

The J gene is TRBJ2-7, the V gene TRBV4-3; D is unclear. CDR3 size: 14 residues. Germline CDR1 is LGHNA and CDR2 is YSLEER. Deletions cut 0 bases from V and 2 bases from J, with 8 bases between. CDR3 nucleotide sequence: TGCGCCAGCAGCCAAGAAATCGGACCCTACGAGCAGTACTTC. Protein product: CASSQEIGPYEQYF.

The chain links TRBV18 to TRBJ2-5; D is tentatively TRBD1 or TRBD2 (5 bases each). The CDR3 totals 15 residues. The germline CDR1 and CDR2 sequences are KGHSH and LQKENI. V shed 2 bases and J shed 4 bases, with 14 bases lying between them. CDR3 region: CASSPGDLGRETQYF. DNA for the CDR3: TGTGCCAGCTCACCAGGGGACCTAGGTAGAGAGACCCAGTACTTC.

The CDR3 region is CASSFTGTVNTGELFF. The DNA of the CDR3 is TGTGCCAGCAGTTTTACCGGGACAGTGAACACCGGGGAGCTGTTTTTT. The chain links TRBV27 to TRBJ2-2; 7 bases line up with TRBD1. Trimming at V came to 3 bases and at J to 1 base, leaving 5 bases not matched to a gene. This CDR3 contains 16 residues. CDR1 is MNHEY, CDR2 SMNVEV, per germline (reference sequence).

The chain couples TRBV6-1 to TRBJ2-3, with TRBD2 matching over 8 bases. Germline V CDR1 and CDR2: MNHNS, SASEGT. The CDR3 has 15 amino acids. With V trimmed by 3 bases and J by 2 bases, 4 bases remained unmatched. Here the CDR3 reads CASSEGSGVTDTQYF. In nucleotides, the CDR3 is TGTGCCAGCAGTGAGGGTAGCGGGGTCACAGATACGCAGTATTTT.

This clone was picked up a small number of times. The J gene is TRBJ1-1, the V gene TRBV7-8; 7 bases map to TRBD1. Trimming at V came to 5 bases and at J to 5 bases, leaving 14 bases not matched to a gene. The length of the CDR3 is 16 residues. Germline V gene lookup returns CDR1 SGHVS and CDR2 FQNEAQ. As DNA, the CDR3 is TGTGCCAGCAGCCCCCGGACAGGACGGGAGAGGACTGAAGCTTTCTTT. Amino acids: CASSPRTGRERTEAFF.

The CDR3 reads CASRPGTPYEQYF. CDR3 nucleotides: TGTGCCAGCAGGCCGGGAACCCCCTACGAGCAGTACTTC. The chain is built from TRBV21-1 and TRBJ2-7; the table's D call TRBD2 went unverified against the DNA. TRBV21-1 is described as a pseudogene. This CDR3 contains 13 residues.

The chain has TRBV27 and TRBJ2-5; D gene unclear. CDR1 and CDR2 (germline): MNHEY, SMNVEV (reference sequence). V was clipped by 5 bases and J by 5 bases, with 3 bases between them. The CDR3 extends over 10 amino acids. This CDR3 is CASSRETQYF. Here the CDR3 DNA reads TGTGCCAGCAGTAGGGAGACCCAGTACTTC.

Only a few counts were recorded for this clone. DNA of the CDR3: TGTGCCAGCAGTGCAAGGGGGGGACAGGGCTTGAGGAGCTCCTACGAGCAGTACTTC. This gives the protein CASSARGGQGLRSSYEQYF. The rearrangement links TRBV6-1 to TRBJ2-7; TRBD1 matches 9 bases. After removal of 4 bases from V and 0 bases from J, the junction contained 16 bases not matched to a gene. The CDR3 contains 19 residues. Looked up from germline, CDR1 is MNHNS and CDR2 is SASEGT.

In this sample, this clone turned up a few times. V gene TRBV11-2 combines with J gene TRBJ2-1, with 7 nucleotides matching TRBD2. Losses at the gene ends were 5 bases for V and 9 bases for J; bases not matched to a gene: 13. There are 15 residues in the CDR3. Germline V gene data show CDR1 as SGHAT and CDR2 as FQNNGV. CDR3 loop: CASSTSVLGRGEQFF. CDR3 nucleotide sequence: TGTGCCAGCAGCACTAGCGTTTTGGGGCGGGGTGAGCAGTTCTTC.

DNA of the CDR3: TGTGCCTCCCGCCGGGGTGCGACTGAAGCTTTCTTT. Protein: CASRRGATEAFF. The gene calls are TRBV30 and TRBJ1-1, with no clear D. Trimming left V 7 bases short and J 5 bases short, with 14 bases between. The CDR3 loop spans 12 amino acids. The germline gives CDR1 GTSNPN, CDR2 SVGIG (reference sequence).

The rearrangement links TRBV6-1 to TRBJ2-7; weak D call: TRBD1 (6 bases). The V gene's germline CDR1 is MNHNS and CDR2 SASEGT. V lost 3 bases and J 5 bases, leaving 17 bases between the germline ends. The CDR3 runs 15 residues. The CDR3 sequence: CASSEKYRDTDEQYF. The CDR3 bases are TGTGCCAGCAGTGAGAAATACCGGGACACGGACGAGCAGTACTTC.

The V call is TRBV5-1, the J call TRBJ1-6, with 9 bases lining up with TRBD1. The ends lost 4 bases at V and 7 bases at J; junction bases unmatched: 9. Per germline, CDR1 SGHRS and CDR2 YFSETQ. This CDR3 is 16 amino acids long. DNA for the CDR3: TGCGCCAGCAGCGCTCCGGGACAGGGCACCAATTCACCCCTCCACTTT. Translation: CASSAPGQGTNSPLHF. The full variable domain, in which reference TRBV5-1 and TRBJ1-6 provide the parts outside the CDR3, is KAGVTQTPRYLIKTRGQQVTLSCSPISGHRSVSWYQQTPGQGLQFLFEYFSETQRNKGNFPGRFSGRQFSNSRSEMNVSTLELGDSALYLCASSAPGQGTNSPLHFGNGTRLTVT.

This chain links TRBV5-4 with TRBJ2-3; 14 bases fit TRBD2. The CDR3 length is 15 residues. V shed 3 bases and J 4 bases; nucleotides not matched to a gene: 1. Germline V lookup: CDR1 SGHNT, CDR2 YYREEE (reference sequence). CDR3 DNA: TGTGCCAGCAGCTCGACTAGCGGGGGGGCAGATACGCAGTATTTT. Protein: CASSSTSGGADTQYF. The full variable domain, its missing parts supplied by reference TRBV5-4 and TRBJ2-3, is ETGVTQSPTHLIKTRGQQVTLRCSSQSGHNTVSWYQQALGQGPQFIFQYYREEENGRGNFPPRFSGLQFPNYSSELNVNALELDDSALYLCASSSTSGGADTQYFGPGTRLTVL.

The genes are TRBV7-2 and TRBJ2-2; unclear D gene. CDR1 is SGHTA and CDR2 is FQGNSA in the germline V gene. V lost 3 bases to trimming and J lost 6 bases, with 8 bases between them. The length of the CDR3 is 13 residues. The CDR3 here is CASSFSSSGELFF. CDR3 DNA sequence: TGTGCCAGCAGCTTTTCGAGTTCCGGGGAGCTGTTTTTT.

This clone came up once. The rearrangement uses TRBV7-9 and TRBJ1-4; maybe TRBD1 (5 bases). V gave up 5 bases and J gave up 3 bases, with 10 bases separating them. This CDR3 region has 14 residues. CDR1 SEHNR and CDR2 FQNEAQ come from the germline V gene (reference sequence). The CDR3 loop reads CASSPGSSNEKLFF. DNA of the CDR3: TGTGCCAGCAGCCCAGGGTCTTCTAATGAAAAACTGTTTTTT.

The sample holds a few counts of this clone. This chain uses TRBV6-1 with TRBJ1-5; maybe TRBD1 (5 bases). The CDR3 sequence is 14 residues long. CDR1 and CDR2 from the germline V gene are MNHNS and SASEGT. Trimming removed 4 bases at V and 3 bases at J, with 10 bases between. The CDR3 region is CASSVPGPNQPQHF. The CDR3 DNA sequence: TGTGCCAGCAGTGTCCCAGGGCCCAATCAGCCCCAGCATTTT.

The chain couples TRBV30 to TRBJ2-1; 12 positions match TRBD2. The germline gives CDR1 GTSNPN, CDR2 SVGIG (reference sequence). CDR3 size: 14 residues. V shed 5 bases and J 10 bases; nucleotides not matched to a gene: 9. The CDR3 nucleotides are TGTGCCTGGGGACTAGCGGGAACTAGGGGGGAGCAGTTCTTC. Amino acids: CAWGLAGTRGEQFF.

This rearrangement joins TRBV9 to TRBJ1-1; D remains unclear. This CDR3 region has 14 residues. The germline V gene encodes CDR1 SGDLS and CDR2 YYNGEE. Trimming pared 0 bases from V and 8 bases from J, leaving 14 bases between. The CDR3 DNA reads TGTGCCAGCAGCGTAGCTACTCGGCAGTCCGAAGCTTTCTTT. Its protein is CASSVATRQSEAFF.

The J gene is TRBJ2-5, the V gene TRBV5-4; 10 bases line up with TRBD2. CDR3 length: 15 amino acids. Germline lookup yields CDR1 SGHNT and CDR2 YYREEE (reference sequence). With 0 bases clipped from V and 5 bases from J, the junction kept 4 bases outside the gene matches. The CDR3 here is CASSLGGTSAETQYF. The DNA of the CDR3 is TGTGCCAGCAGCTTGGGAGGGACTAGCGCGGAGACCCAGTACTTC.

The table lists this clone with many counts. The chain uses TRBV7-2 and TRBJ2-1; 11 bases map to TRBD2. The CDR3 spans 15 residues. The V gene end was trimmed by 7 bases and the J gene end by 5 bases; junction bases not matched to a gene: 7. The V gene's germline CDR1 is SGHTA and CDR2 FQGNSA. CDR3 loop: CASTLAGGLDNEQFF. CDR3 in DNA: TGTGCCAGCACTCTAGCGGGGGGCCTGGACAATGAGCAGTTCTTC.

The chain links TRBV6-1 to TRBJ2-7, with D possibly being TRBD1 (6 bases). Germline-derived CDR1 and CDR2 are MNHNS and SASEGT. V was cut by 4 bases and J by 7 bases, with 17 bases left in between. The CDR3 has 14 residues. CDR3 sequence: CASSAGQRGREQYF. In DNA form, the CDR3 reads TGTGCCAGCAGTGCCGGACAGCGAGGCAGGGAGCAGTACTTC.

This clone has a handful of counts. The V call is TRBV5-6, the J call TRBJ1-2, with D perhaps matching TRBD1 (6 bases). Germline V gene lookup returns CDR1 SGHDT and CDR2 YYEEEE. The CDR3 loop spans 15 amino acids. Trimming took off 2 bases at V and 0 bases at J, with 11 bases between the two ends. CDR3 sequence: CASSFGGPPNYGYTF. DNA of the CDR3: TGTGCCAGCAGCTTTGGGGGGCCACCTAACTATGGCTACACCTTC.

This clone turned up a few times. This rearrangement joins TRBV4-3 to TRBJ2-3, with D unclear. CDR3 size: 15 residues. Germline V gives CDR1 LGHNA, CDR2 YSLEER. The V gene lost 0 bases and the J gene lost 6 bases, with 13 bases spanning the gap. The CDR3 bases are TGCGCCAGCAGCCAAGAAAGGGCGGAGCTCGATACGCAGTATTTT. Translating gives CASSQERAELDTQYF.